Below are 20 T cell receptor beta chains sequenced from a single sample in a study of blood T cells in healthy people across ages. Using a J-beta primer mix together with a sample-barcoded 5' primer, a second PCR was run for roughly 6 to 12 cycles. TCRdb used MiXCR to reprocess the 5' RACE reads, holding one entry per CDR3 protein. The profile shows about 290,000 distinct CDR3 sequences, roughly 26% of them singletons. Sequencing was carried out using blood. These TCRs come from an older woman in good health.

The chain employs TRBV5-1 and TRBJ1-2; a possible D gene is TRBD1 (6 bases). This CDR3 contains 16 residues. Germline V gives CDR1 SGHRS, CDR2 YFSETQ. Between the trimmed V and J ends, which lost 6 bases and 2 bases, there was a span of 20 bases. CDR3 region: CASNRDSLQGNYGYTF. CDR3 bases: TGCGCCAGCAACCGGGACTCGTTGCAGGGGAACTATGGCTACACCTTC.

The J gene is TRBJ2-1, the V gene TRBV28; D uncertain. Trimming pared 6 bases from V and 8 bases from J, leaving 14 bases between. Germline V gene sequence: CDR1 MDHEN, CDR2 SYDVKM. CDR3 length: 13 residues. Here the CDR3 DNA reads TGTGCCAGCAGGGCCCCGAACTTCCATGAGCAGTTCTTC. Translated: CASRAPNFHEQFF. Together with reference TRBV28 and TRBJ2-1, the CDR3 gives the full variable domain: DVKVTQSSRYLVKRTGEKVFLECVQDMDHENMFWYRQDPGLGLRLIYFSYDVKMKEKGDIPEGYSVSREKKERFSLILESASTNQTSMYLCASRAPNFHEQFFGPGTRLTVL.

This chain joins TRBV9 and TRBJ2-7; TRBD2 matches 13 bases. The V gene's germline CDR1 is SGDLS and CDR2 YYNGEE. The CDR3 loop spans 15 amino acids. After removal of 0 bases from V and 7 bases from J, the junction contained 4 bases not matched to a gene. The CDR3 region is CASSVALAGGQEQYF. CDR3 sequence (DNA): TGTGCCAGCAGCGTAGCACTAGCGGGGGGGCAGGAGCAGTACTTC. The full variable domain, with the rest looked up from reference TRBV9 and TRBJ2-7, is DSGVTQTPKHLITATGQRVTLRCSPRSGDLSVYWYQQSLDQGLQFLIQYYNGEERAKGNILERFSAQQFPDLHSELNLSSLELGDSALYFCASSVALAGGQEQYFGPGTRLTVT.

The chain couples TRBV3-1 to TRBJ2-3; TRBD2 is a possible D gene (5 bases). The CDR3 length is 12 residues. Germline V gene data show CDR1 as LGHDT and CDR2 as YNNKEL (reference sequence). V lost 6 bases and J lost 11, with 15 bases in between. CDR3 amino acids: CASRDGSGMQYF. The CDR3 bases are TGTGCCAGCAGGGATGGATCGGGGATGCAGTATTTT.

The chain employs TRBV28 and TRBJ2-5; D call uncertain. The J call may not be correct, given that the DNA end is closer to TRBJ2-7. CDR3 size: 11 residues. Germline CDR1 is MDHEN and CDR2 is SYDVKM. CDR3 sequence reads: CASNSGYEQYF. For the CDR3, the DNA is TGTGCCAGCAACTCGGGCTACGAGCAGTACTTC.

The chain links TRBV12-3 or TRBV12-4 to TRBJ2-1; 11 bases line up with TRBD2. V was pared by 11 bases and J by 8 bases, with 2 bases of the junction left unmatched. The CDR3 loop spans 11 amino acids. CDR3 sequence reads: CAGGLADEQFF. The CDR3 nucleotides read TGTGCCGGGGGACTAGCGGATGAGCAGTTCTTC.

This rearrangement joins TRBV5-1 to TRBJ1-1; 7 nucleotides align to TRBD1. Germline V gene lookup returns CDR1 SGHRS and CDR2 YFSETQ. The CDR3 has 15 residues. Trimming at V came to 4 bases and at J to 11 bases, leaving 17 bases not matched to a gene. CDR3 loop: CASSPEQGPARLAFF. In nucleotides, the CDR3 is TGCGCCAGCAGCCCCGAACAGGGGCCTGCTAGGTTGGCTTTCTTT.

The rearrangement uses TRBV25-1 and TRBJ2-5; weak D call: TRBD2 (6 bases). The length of the CDR3 is 13 residues. Looked up from germline, CDR1 is MGHDK and CDR2 is SYGVNS. The germline V and J ends were trimmed by 8 bases and 5 bases, with 15 bases remaining between them. CDR3 residues: CASGSNRGETQYF. DNA for the CDR3: TGTGCCAGCGGCTCTAATCGGGGGGAGACCCAGTACTTC. The whole variable domain, filled in from reference TRBV25-1 and TRBJ2-5, reads EADIYQTPRYLVIGTGKKITLECSQTMGHDKMYWYQQDPGMELHLIHYSYGVNSTEKGDLSSESTVSRIRTEHFPLTLESARPSHTSQYLCASGSNRGETQYFGPGTRLLVL.

CDR3 nucleotide sequence: TGTGCCAGCAGTCCAGTCAGGGGTTCTGAAGCTTTCTTT. Protein sequence: CASSPVRGSEAFF. This chain joins TRBV28 and TRBJ1-1; possible D gene TRBD1, 6 bases. The CDR3 sequence is 13 residues long. V was cut by 5 bases and J by 6 bases, with 13 bases left in between. Looked up from germline, CDR1 is MDHEN and CDR2 is SYDVKM.

The chain combines TRBV29-1 with TRBJ1-4; D is perhaps TRBD1 (6 bases). V dropped 1 base and J dropped 5 bases, with 11 bases sitting between them. The germline CDR1 and CDR2 sequences are SQVTM and ANQGSEA. The CDR3 is 14 amino acids. DNA of the CDR3: TGCAGCGTTGAAGTAGGCGGGGGCAATGAAAAACTGTTTTTT. It codes for CSVEVGGGNEKLFF.

This clonotype appeared many times. V usage is TRBV3-1 and J usage is TRBJ2-2, with unresolved D. The CDR3 is 13 amino acids. V shed 1 base and J shed 5 bases, with 5 bases lying between them. Germline CDR1 reads LGHDT; CDR2 reads YNNKEL (reference sequence). Written as DNA, the CDR3 is TGTGCCAGCAGCCAAGGTGGAACCGGGGAGCTGTTTTTT. It codes for CASSQGGTGELFF. Supplemented by reference TRBV3-1 and TRBJ2-2, the full variable domain reads DTAVSQTPKYLVTQMGNDKSIKCEQNLGHDTMYWYKQDSKKFLKIMFSYNNKELIINETVPNRFSPKSPDKAHLNLHINSLELGDSAVYFCASSQGGTGELFFGEGSRLTVL.

The chain uses TRBV7-3 and TRBJ1-1; 7 bases fit TRBD1. Per the germline V gene, CDR1 is SGHTA and CDR2 is FQGTGA. The CDR3 consists of 13 residues. The ends lost 5 bases at V and 3 bases at J; junction bases unmatched: 3. The CDR3 DNA reads as TGTGCCAGCAGCACCGGACAGGACACTGAAGCTTTCTTT. Protein sequence: CASSTGQDTEAFF. The complete variable domain, with remaining parts taken from reference TRBV7-3 and TRBJ1-1, reads GAGVSQTPSNKVTEKGKYVELRCDPISGHTALYWYRQSLGQGPEFLIYFQGTGAADDSGLPNDRFFAVRPEGSVSTLKIQRTERGDSAVYLCASSTGQDTEAFFGQGTRLTVV.

This clonotype was detected a few times. The chain combines TRBV10-3 with TRBJ2-7; no definite D call. The CDR3 length is 13 residues. CDR1 ENHRY and CDR2 SYGVKD come from the germline V gene. The germline V and J ends were trimmed by 3 bases and 3 bases, with 9 bases remaining between them. Here the CDR3 reads CAISEEDGYEQYF. In DNA form, the CDR3 reads TGTGCCATCAGTGAAGAGGACGGCTACGAGCAGTACTTC.

This clonotype was detected only a few times. The chain is built from TRBV9 and TRBJ1-4, with D possibly matching TRBD1 (5 bases). The CDR3 sequence is 14 residues long. Trimming took 2 bases from V and 7 from J, leaving 12 bases between them. The germline gives CDR1 SGDLS, CDR2 YYNGEE. This CDR3 is CASSVRGRGEKLFF. The CDR3 nucleotides are TGTGCCAGCAGCGTTCGGGGCCGTGGTGAAAAACTGTTTTTT.

The gene calls are TRBV18 and TRBJ2-2; D is undetermined. V lost 0 bases and J lost 6, with 8 bases in between. The CDR3 consists of 14 residues. Germline V lookup: CDR1 KGHSH, CDR2 LQKENI. Written as DNA, the CDR3 is TGTGCCAGCTCACCACCGCCCCTCCCCGGGGAGCTGTTTTTT. This codes for CASSPPPLPGELFF.

The genes are TRBV28 and TRBJ2-7, with 8 bases matching TRBD2. The length of the CDR3 is 13 residues. Trimming took 2 bases from V and 6 from J; bases not matched to a gene: 3. The germline V gene encodes CDR1 MDHEN and CDR2 SYDVKM. The CDR3: CASSLSGSREQYF. CDR3 DNA sequence: TGTGCCAGCAGTTTAAGCGGGAGCCGCGAGCAGTACTTC.

The chain uses TRBV7-3 and TRBJ2-7; D possibly matches TRBD1 or TRBD2 (5 bases each). V was trimmed by 4 bases and J by 7 bases, leaving 17 bases between them. The CDR3 is 14 residues long. Per germline, CDR1 SGHTA and CDR2 FQGTGA. In DNA, the CDR3 is TGTGCCAGCAGCTCGGGACGGCAATCGCGGGAGCAGTACTTC. As protein: CASSSGRQSREQYF.

V is TRBV20-1 and J is TRBJ2-1; 8 bases are shared with TRBD1. Looked up from germline, CDR1 is DFQATT and CDR2 is SNEGSKA (reference sequence). This CDR3 comprises 15 residues. The ends lost 5 bases at V and 4 bases at J; junction bases unmatched: 10. CDR3 nucleotide sequence: TGCAGTGCTGGTGATGCAGGGGGCTGGTACAATGAGCAGTTCTTC. As protein: CSAGDAGGWYNEQFF.

This clonotype was picked up a small number of times. This sequence joins TRBV12-5 and TRBJ2-1; 10 positions agree with TRBD2. Germline trimming cut 4 bases from V and 3 bases from J; bases unmatched to any gene: 3. Germline V gene sequence: CDR1 LGHNT, CDR2 FRNRAP. The CDR3 is 15 amino acids. CDR3 in amino acids: CASGYERGGYNEQFF. The DNA of the CDR3 is TGTGCTAGTGGTTATGAGCGGGGGGGCTACAATGAGCAGTTCTTC.

This clonotype has at least ten counts. The V and J genes are TRBV2 and TRBJ2-6; perhaps D is TRBD1 or TRBD2 (5 bases each). V was cut by 8 bases and J by 0 bases, with 17 bases left in between. The V gene's germline CDR1 is SNHLY and CDR2 FYNNEI. The CDR3 is 17 residues long. CDR3 coding DNA: TGTGCCAGCTTTCCCGGGACCACCTCCTCTGGGGCCAACGTCCTGACTTTC. Translation gives CASFPGTTSSGANVLTF.